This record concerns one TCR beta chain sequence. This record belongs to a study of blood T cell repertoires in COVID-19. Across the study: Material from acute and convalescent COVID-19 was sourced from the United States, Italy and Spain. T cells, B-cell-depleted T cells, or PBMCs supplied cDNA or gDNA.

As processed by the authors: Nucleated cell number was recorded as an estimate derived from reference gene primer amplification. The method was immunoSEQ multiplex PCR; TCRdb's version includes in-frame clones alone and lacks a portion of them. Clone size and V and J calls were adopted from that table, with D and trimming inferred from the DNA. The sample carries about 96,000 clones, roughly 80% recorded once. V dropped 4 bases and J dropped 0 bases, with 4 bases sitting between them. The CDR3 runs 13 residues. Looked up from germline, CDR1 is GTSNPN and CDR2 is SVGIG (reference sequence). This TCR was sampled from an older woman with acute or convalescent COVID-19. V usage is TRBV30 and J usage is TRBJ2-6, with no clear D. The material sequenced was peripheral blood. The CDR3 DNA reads TGTGCCTGGACCAGCTCTGGGGCCAACGTCCTGACTTTC. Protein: CAWTSSGANVLTF.